This TCR beta chain came from a study of CD8+ T cells in alopecia areata. Study outcomes and limitations: Clonality exceeded that of normal scalp in lesional scalp, most notably in alopecia totalis/universalis. In blood and scalp, many expanded lesional clones persisted during tofacitinib.

Of note for this clone: Its target is not known.

CDR1 SQVTM and CDR2 ANQGSEA come from the germline V gene. The CDR3 consists of 13 residues. V was clipped by 8 bases and J by 4 bases, with 17 bases between them. Extracted RNA was reverse transcribed, and the resulting cDNA served as sequencing template. TCRdb keeps only in-frame clones here, not all; method: immunoSEQ multiplex PCR. The data show 95,000 to 150,000 clones, approximately 53% seen once. Sample treatment: oral pan-JAK inhibitor, 5-10 mg twice daily. The chain combines TRBV29-1 with TRBJ1-1; D ambiguous. Sequenced here: CD4+ T cells sorted from blood, sampled at week 4, from a patient treated with tofacitinib. This TCR was recovered from a human donor with alopecia areata. The CDR3 loop reads CSPQGISGTEAFF. DNA for the CDR3: TGCAGCCCCCAAGGAATCTCTGGCACTGAAGCTTTCTTT.